This TCR beta chain was captured in a study of blood T cell repertoires in COVID-19. For the study at large: Samples taken during acute and convalescent COVID-19 were collected in the United States, Italy and Spain.

This clone showed up just once. Assay: immunoSEQ multiplex PCR; the TCRdb copy retains only in-frame clones and omits some. Of about 180,000 clones listed, around 80% were seen once; the top ten hold 6.5%. V was clipped by 1 base and J by 1 base, with 5 bases between them. This CDR3 is 14 amino acids long. CDR1 and CDR2 from the germline V gene are SGHTA and FQGNSA. The chain uses TRBV7-2 and TRBJ1-3; D not certain. The receptor comes from a man in his 70s with active or convalescent COVID-19. Sample: peripheral blood. CDR3 DNA: TGTGCCAGCAGCTTAGTACATTCTGGAAACACCATATATTTT. This codes for CASSLVHSGNTIYF.